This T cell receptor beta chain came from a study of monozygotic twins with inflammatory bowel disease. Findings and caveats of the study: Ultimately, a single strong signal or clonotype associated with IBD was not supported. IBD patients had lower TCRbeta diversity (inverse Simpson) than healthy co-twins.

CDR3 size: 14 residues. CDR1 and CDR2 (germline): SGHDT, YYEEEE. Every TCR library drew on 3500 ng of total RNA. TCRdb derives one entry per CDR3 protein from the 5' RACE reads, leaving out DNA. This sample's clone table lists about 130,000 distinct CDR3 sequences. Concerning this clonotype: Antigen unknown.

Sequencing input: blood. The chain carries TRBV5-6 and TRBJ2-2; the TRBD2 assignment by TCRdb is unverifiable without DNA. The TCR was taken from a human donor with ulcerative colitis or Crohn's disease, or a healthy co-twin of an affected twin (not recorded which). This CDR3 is CASRRSGYTGELFF. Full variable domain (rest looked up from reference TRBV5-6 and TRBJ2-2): DAGVTQSPTHLIKTRGQQVTLRCSPKSGHDTVSWYQQALGQGPQFIFQYYEEEERQRGNFPDRFSGHQFPNYSSELNVNALLLGDSALYLCASRRSGYTGELFFGEGSRLTVL.